What follows describes a single T cell receptor (beta chain). The entry originates in a study of T cell responses to AZD1222 COVID-19 vaccine. Turning to the study itself: Second doses were pooled across both intervals (about 4 or about 12 weeks).

The ends were cut back, 5 bases at V and 5 bases at J, with 21 bases in the middle. The germline gives CDR1 MNHNY, CDR2 SVGAGI (reference sequence). The CDR3 totals 17 residues. Profiled with immunoSEQ multiplex PCR; TCRdb holds only in-frame clones, not every one. The sample consists of about 160,000 clones, more than 85% of them appearing once. This sample comprised peripheral blood, obtained on day 0 of AZD1222 vaccination. The origin of this receptor is an adult in good health. This rearrangement joins TRBV6-6 to TRBJ1-4, with D tentatively TRBD1 (5 bases). DNA for the CDR3: TGTGCCAGCAGTCGTAGGCCCCCGGGACTCACGAATGAAAAACTGTTTTTT. This codes for CASSRRPPGLTNEKLFF.